This entry features one TCR beta chain sequence. These data originate in a study of shared T cell receptors in the human thymus. Assay used: immunoSEQ multiplex PCR; TCRdb lists only in-frame clones, some missing. The data show hundreds of thousands of clones, approximately 88% seen once. The V and J ends lost 3 bases and 3 bases, in that order; junction bases with no gene match: 2. CDR3 size: 15 residues. CDR1 is SGHTA, CDR2 FQGNSA, per germline. These sequences were also reported in another study, on human thymus T cells. That work adds: The source of the thymus tissue was resections taken during corrective heart surgery. There appeared to be biased usage of V and J genes in thymic and blood repertoires.

This receptor was taken from a boy less than two years old with a congenital heart defect. The V and J genes are TRBV7-2 and TRBJ2-7; TRBD2 matches 13 bases. Specimen: thymocytes. The CDR3 nucleotides read TGTGCCAGCAGCTTTGGACTAGCGGGAGACTACGAGCAGTACTTC. Its protein product is CASSFGLAGDYEQYF.